Following are 14 T cell receptor beta chains from one sample sequenced in a study of blood T cell repertoires in COVID-19 (dated by TCRdb to about 2020). The library was produced with the immunoSEQ multiplex PCR assay. The immuneACCESS repertoire file appears here via TCRdb, limited to in-frame rearrangements. These files lack a portion of the clones; in checked studies, under half of the deficit traces to unresolved V genes, and the cause of the others is not known. The sample table records roughly 240,000 clones; roughly 85% of these occur just once. 9.1% of the sample is held by the ten biggest clonotypes. Sequenced material: PBMCs or T cells enriched from blood (not recorded which). The receptor set was obtained from a woman between 45 and 60 years old with acute COVID-19.

The chain carries TRBV29-1 and TRBJ1-2, with D hard to call. Trimming took off 2 bases at V and 6 bases at J, with 10 bases between the two ends. CDR3 length equals 12 residues. Per the germline V gene, CDR1 is SQVTM and CDR2 is ANQGSEA. CDR3 DNA sequence: TGCAGCGTTGAACCTCCAGTTGATGGCTACACCTTC. Amino acids: CSVEPPVDGYTF.

This chain joins TRBV7-9 and TRBJ2-7; no clear D. The germline gives CDR1 SEHNR, CDR2 FQNEAQ (reference sequence). V lost 0 bases, J lost 2 bases, and 8 bases lay in between. The CDR3 loop spans 14 amino acids. The CDR3 is CASSLAGPTYEQYF. The DNA of the CDR3 is TGTGCCAGCAGCTTAGCCGGTCCTACCTACGAGCAGTACTTC.

The rearrangement joins TRBV6-5 to TRBJ1-4, with TRBD1 matching over 7 bases. Per the germline V gene, CDR1 is MNHEY and CDR2 is SVGAGI. This CDR3 is built from 16 residues. With V trimmed by 2 bases and J by 0 bases, 3 bases remained unmatched. The CDR3 is CASSYGTETTNEKLFF. CDR3 sequence (DNA): TGTGCCAGCAGTTACGGGACAGAGACAACTAATGAAAAACTGTTTTTT.

This clone was seen a few times. This rearrangement joins TRBV12-5 to TRBJ1-5, with 7 bases lining up with TRBD1. Germline V gene sequence: CDR1 LGHNT, CDR2 FRNRAP. J lost 2 bases, V lost 1 base, and 2 bases had no gene match. The CDR3 has 15 residues. The CDR3 is CASGLGDRGNQPQHF. Here the CDR3 DNA reads TGTGCTAGTGGTTTGGGGGACAGAGGCAATCAGCCCCAGCATTTT. The complete variable domain, with remaining parts taken from reference TRBV12-5 and TRBJ1-5, reads DARVTQTPRHKVTEMGQEVTMRCQPILGHNTVFWYRQTMMQGLELLAYFRNRAPLDDSGMPKDRFSAEMPDATLATLKIQPSEPRDSAVYFCASGLGDRGNQPQHFGDGTRLSIL.

The chain combines TRBV4-1 with TRBJ2-1; TRBD2 matches at 9 bases. The CDR3 spans 16 residues. V lost 3 bases to trimming and J lost 2 bases; unmatched junction nucleotides: 5. Germline CDR1 reads MGHRA; CDR2 reads YSYEKL. The CDR3 bases are TGCGCCAGCAGCCAGCCTAGCGGGGTCCCCTACAATGAGCAGTTCTTC. This codes for CASSQPSGVPYNEQFF.

The chain is built from TRBV19 and TRBJ1-3, with D hard to call. CDR3 length equals 15 residues. Germline V gives CDR1 LNHDA, CDR2 SQIVND (reference sequence). Trimming left V 3 bases short and J 4 bases short, with 13 bases between. The CDR3 DNA sequence: TGTGCCAGTAGTATCGCTCAGGTTTCAGGAAACACCATATATTTT. Translating gives CASSIAQVSGNTIYF.

The V call is TRBV19, the J call TRBJ1-2; D gene unclear. Between the trimmed V and J ends, which lost 5 bases and 0 bases, there was a span of 16 bases. Germline V lookup: CDR1 LNHDA, CDR2 SQIVND (reference sequence). CDR3 length: 16 residues. In DNA form, the CDR3 reads TGTGCCAGTAGTTTATTGGCGGGCAGAACTAACTATGGCTACACCTTC. Translation gives CASSLLAGRTNYGYTF.

The chain has TRBV3-1 (or the pseudogene TRBV3-2) and TRBJ1-4; D is possibly TRBD1 (6 bases). The germline V gene has CDR1 LGHDT and CDR2 YNNKEL (reference sequence). V shed 3 bases and J shed 10 bases, with 15 bases lying between them. The CDR3 is 14 amino acids. The DNA for the CDR3 is TGTGCCAGCAGCCAGGGGGGGGCGCGCGGAAAACTGTTTTTT. It yields the protein CASSQGGARGKLFF.

This clone was detected only once. The chain is built from TRBV6-1 and TRBJ1-6, with TRBD1 identical over 11 bases. Germline V gene sequence: CDR1 MNHNS, CDR2 SASEGT. Losses at the gene ends were 4 bases for V and 4 bases for J; bases not matched to a gene: 6. The CDR3 extends over 17 amino acids. The CDR3 sequence is CASSGGQGAGYNSPLHF. The CDR3 coding sequence is TGTGCCAGCAGTGGAGGACAGGGGGCTGGGTATAATTCACCCCTCCACTTT.

The gene calls are TRBV29-1 and TRBJ2-1; TRBD2 agrees at 12 bases. Per germline, CDR1 SQVTM and CDR2 ANQGSEA. Trimming at V came to 7 bases and at J to 3 bases, leaving 4 bases not matched to a gene. The CDR3 is 14 residues long. CDR3 residues: CSARTSGDYNEQFF. DNA of the CDR3: TGCAGCGCCCGGACTAGCGGGGACTACAATGAGCAGTTCTTC.

V and J are TRBV29-1 and TRBJ2-2; the D is unclear. This CDR3 contains 13 residues. Germline V CDR1 and CDR2: SQVTM, ANQGSEA. V lost 1 base, J lost 5 bases, and 8 bases lay in between. The CDR3 region has the DNA TGCAGCGTTGAAGGGTCTCGGACCGGGGAGCTGTTTTTT. Its translation is CSVEGSRTGELFF.

The rearrangement links TRBV18 to TRBJ2-4, with D hard to call. From germline, CDR1 is KGHSH and CDR2 LQKENI. The CDR3 consists of 16 residues. V was trimmed by 0 bases and J by 5 bases, leaving 14 bases between them. The CDR3 loop reads CASSPPGRLMQNIQYF. The CDR3 bases are TGTGCCAGCTCACCACCGGGCAGGCTTATGCAAAACATTCAGTACTTC. The full variable domain, completed using reference TRBV18 and TRBJ2-4, is NAGVMQNPRHLVRRRGQEARLRCSPMKGHSHVYWYRQLPEEGLKFMVYLQKENIIDESGMPKERFSAEFPKEGPSILRIQQVVRGDSAAYFCASSPPGRLMQNIQYFGAGTRLSVL.

This sequence joins TRBV9 and TRBJ1-2; perhaps TRBD1 as D (6 bases). The germline gives CDR1 SGDLS, CDR2 YYNGEE. Trimming pared 3 bases from V and 10 bases from J, leaving 13 bases between. This CDR3 region has 12 residues. The CDR3 bases are TGTGCCAGCAGCGGGACAGCTTTGGTCTACACCTTC. This sequence encodes CASSGTALVYTF.

V usage is TRBV27 and J usage is TRBJ2-2; TRBD2 matches 7 bases. There are 14 residues in the CDR3. Germline V gives CDR1 MNHEY, CDR2 SMNVEV (reference sequence). After removal of 6 bases from V and 4 bases from J, the junction contained 5 bases not matched to a gene. The DNA of the CDR3 is TGTGCCAGCAGGGCGGGACTACCCACCGGGGAGCTGTTTTTT. Its protein product is CASRAGLPTGELFF.